The 15 T cell receptor beta chains given below trace back to one sample, sequenced in a study of shared clonotypes between healthy human individuals. TCRdb keeps only in-frame clones here, not all; method: immunoSEQ multiplex PCR. This sample has 2,500,000 or so clones, with roughly 92% found just once. The specimen sequenced was naive CD4+ T cells sorted from blood. Subset described: CD45RA+ positively selected. Receptors originate from a young man in good health.

The sample holds one count of this clone. The chain is built from TRBV13 and TRBJ2-7; TRBD2 might be the D (6 bases). Trimming took off 4 bases at V and 1 base at J, with 11 bases between the two ends. Germline V gene lookup returns CDR1 PRHDT and CDR2 FYEKMQ (reference sequence). This CDR3 has 14 residues. CDR3 loop: CASSSTGGSYEQYF. The DNA of the CDR3 is TGTGCCAGCAGCTCCACCGGGGGTTCCTACGAGCAGTACTTC.

The rearrangement links TRBV6-8 to TRBJ1-2; D possibly corresponds to TRBD1 (5 bases). The CDR3 sequence is 13 residues long. The ends were cut back, 4 bases at V and 4 bases at J, with 10 bases in the middle. CDR1 and CDR2 (germline): MNHGY, SAAAGT. The CDR3 loop reads CASSSSGVYGYTF. The CDR3 DNA reads as TGTGCCAGCAGTTCCTCGGGGGTCTATGGCTACACCTTC.

This clone was observed a few times. The rearrangement joins TRBV6-6 to TRBJ1-5; TRBD1 is a possible D gene (6 bases). V lost 11 bases to trimming and J lost 1 base, with 12 bases between them. The CDR3 runs to 13 residues. CDR1 is MNHNY and CDR2 is SVGAGI in the germline V gene (reference sequence). This CDR3 reads CASQGGSNQPQHF. The CDR3 region has the DNA TGTGCCTCACAGGGTGGAAGCAATCAGCCCCAGCATTTT.

This sequence joins TRBV11-2 and TRBJ1-1; D perhaps matches TRBD1 (6 bases). Per the germline V gene, CDR1 is SGHAT and CDR2 is FQNNGV. The CDR3 runs 15 residues. V was pared by 3 bases and J by 2 bases, with 13 bases between. CDR3 DNA: TGTGCCAGCAGCTTGAGGGGGGGGCCTAACACTGAAGCTTTCTTT. Translated: CASSLRGGPNTEAFF.

With respect to this clone: This sample includes further DNA sequences coding for the same CDR3. V gene TRBV10-3 combines with J gene TRBJ1-1; the D is unclear. Trimming pared 0 bases from V and 1 base from J, leaving 9 bases between. CDR3 length equals 15 residues. From germline, CDR1 is ENHRY and CDR2 SYGVKD. CDR3 DNA: TGTGCCATCAGTGAGTCTACAGTGGGGAACACTGAAGCTTTCTTT. Its translation: CAISESTVGNTEAFF.

About this clone itself: This sample also contains other DNA sequences that code for the same CDR3. The chain has TRBV6-1 and TRBJ1-2; 7 bases map to TRBD1. This CDR3 contains 14 residues. Germline V gene lookup returns CDR1 MNHNS and CDR2 SASEGT. V gave up 1 base and J gave up 4 bases; unmatched junction bases: 3. CDR3 nucleotide sequence: TGTGCCAGCAGTGAAGTAGGGGGCGTCTATGGCTACACCTTC. Its translation: CASSEVGGVYGYTF.

This sequence joins TRBV6-1 and TRBJ1-1; D is undetermined. V was trimmed by 4 bases and J by 1 base, leaving 13 bases between them. Germline CDR1 is MNHNS and CDR2 is SASEGT. This CDR3 comprises 15 residues. The CDR3 DNA is TGTGCCAGCAGTGCCGGAAGGAATTGGAACACTGAAGCTTTCTTT. This gives the protein CASSAGRNWNTEAFF.

This sequence joins TRBV14 and TRBJ1-1; D is unclear. This CDR3 is 13 amino acids long. Germline assignment: CDR1 SGHDN and CDR2 FVKESK. V lost 4 bases and J lost 3, with 9 bases in between. The CDR3 nucleotides are TGTGCCAGCAGCCTGCAGGTTTACACTGAAGCTTTCTTT. Encoded protein: CASSLQVYTEAFF.

This clone was found once. Other nucleotide sequences from this sample produce the same CDR3. The V and J genes are TRBV6-5 and TRBJ2-2, with 11 bases identical to TRBD2. J was trimmed by 5 bases and V by 2 bases; bases with no gene match: 4. The CDR3 is 16 residues long. Germline V gene sequence: CDR1 MNHEY, CDR2 SVGAGI. The CDR3 loop is CASSYLTSGNTGELFF. The CDR3 DNA reads as TGTGCCAGCAGTTACCTGACTAGCGGGAATACCGGGGAGCTGTTTTTT.

The chain couples TRBV9 to TRBJ1-6, with a tentative D call TRBD1 (5 bases). The CDR3 consists of 15 residues. From germline, CDR1 is SGDLS and CDR2 YYNGEE. V was trimmed by 2 bases and J by 4 bases, leaving 10 bases between them. The CDR3 region has the DNA TGTGCCAGCAGCGTCCAGGGACGATATAATTCACCCCTCCACTTT. Amino acid sequence: CASSVQGRYNSPLHF.

V usage is TRBV9 and J usage is TRBJ1-4; D is perhaps TRBD1 (6 bases). The V end was cut by 2 bases, the J end by 0 bases, with 11 bases between. Germline V gives CDR1 SGDLS, CDR2 YYNGEE. The CDR3 runs to 16 residues. The CDR3 DNA follows: TGTGCCAGCAGCGTTACAGGGCGCACAACTAATGAAAAACTGTTTTTT. It encodes CASSVTGRTTNEKLFF.

Remarks on this clone: Other DNA sequences within the sample encode an identical CDR3. J is TRBJ2-5 and V is TRBV6-1; 7 bases fit TRBD1. Germline V lookup: CDR1 MNHNS, CDR2 SASEGT. Losses at the gene ends were 5 bases for V and 1 base for J; bases not matched to a gene: 1. This CDR3 has 13 residues. CDR3 nucleotide sequence: TGTGCCAGCAGTAGACAGGGCCAAGAGACCCAGTACTTC. Translation: CASSRQGQETQYF.

This clone was seen a single time. Other nucleotide sequences from this sample produce the same CDR3. The chain uses TRBV5-1 and TRBJ2-2, with D uncertain. Per germline, CDR1 SGHRS and CDR2 YFSETQ. Trimming removed 0 bases at V and 1 base at J, with 4 bases between. The CDR3 totals 14 residues. The CDR3: CASSLVGNTGELFF. The CDR3 nucleotides read TGCGCCAGCAGCTTGGTGGGGAACACCGGGGAGCTGTTTTTT.

J is TRBJ2-1 and V is TRBV7-9; D unresolved. CDR3 length equals 14 residues. Germline loops: CDR1 SEHNR, CDR2 FQNEAQ (reference sequence). Trimming left V 0 bases short and J 6 bases short, with 9 bases between. The CDR3: CASSLAGRFNEQFF. CDR3 DNA sequence: TGTGCCAGCAGCTTAGCTGGACGATTCAATGAGCAGTTCTTC.

The chain uses TRBV6-1 and TRBJ1-3; TRBD1 aligns across 8 bases. Germline assignment: CDR1 MNHNS and CDR2 SASEGT. CDR3 length: 14 amino acids. V dropped 7 bases and J dropped 2; count of bases not matched to a gene: 4. The DNA for the CDR3 is TGTGCCAGCATCCTGGGACAGGCTGGAAACACCATATATTTT. As protein: CASILGQAGNTIYF.